These T cell receptor beta chains were read from a single sample in a study of cytomegalovirus exposure and HLA in healthy donors. Measured with immunoSEQ multiplex PCR; TCRdb has only the in-frame clones, and not every one. Here the sample table reports roughly 58,000 clones. Specimen: PBMCs. The receptors derive from a woman aged 45 to 65 in good health and CMV-seropositive. The CDR3 runs from the conserved cysteine through the conserved F or W. D genes are given only for firm matches.

TRBD1	TRBV5-5	TRBJ1-5	CASSGGQGVRGPQHF	TGTGCCAGCAGCGGGGGACAGGGGGTGAGAGGGCCCCAGCATTTT
TRBD1	TRBV4-1	TRBJ2-5	CASSHRWKGQGVRETQYF	TGCGCCAGCAGCCACCGGTGGAAGGGACAGGGGGTTCGAGAGACCCAGTACTTC
.	TRBV30	TRBJ1-6	CAWRGGVRSPLHF	TGTGCCTGGAGGGGGGGGGTGAGGTCACCCCTCCACTTT
.	TRBV5-4	TRBJ1-1	CASSLVGVGNTEAFF	TGTGCCAGCAGCTTGGTAGGGGTGGGGAACACTGAAGCTTTCTTT
TRBD2	TRBV28	TRBJ2-7	CASSFPKRVAGFSYEQYF	TGTGCCAGCAGTTTCCCCAAGCGGGTAGCGGGATTTAGCTACGAGCAGTACTTC
TRBD1	TRBV5-1	TRBJ1-4	CASSLRTGKHEKLFF	TGCGCCAGCAGCTTAAGGACAGGGAAGCATGAAAAACTGTTTTTT
.	TRBV19	TRBJ2-3	CATSPGTRRTDTQYF	TGTGCCACCTCCCCCGGGACTCGGCGCACAGATACGCAGTATTTT
.	TRBV28	TRBJ1-5	CASSLPPMGNQPQHF	TGTGCCAGCAGTCTCCCCCCTATGGGCAATCAGCCCCAGCATTTT
TRBD1	TRBV27	TRBJ1-6	CASNGQGKSPLHF	TGTGCCAGCAACGGACAGGGGAAGTCACCCCTCCACTTT
.	TRBV9	TRBJ2-3	CASSFRATHDTQYF	TGTGCCAGCAGCTTCAGGGCAACGCACGATACGCAGTATTTT
.	TRBV6-1	TRBJ1-1	CASRLQGNTEAFF	TGTGCCAGCAGATTACAGGGGAACACTGAAGCTTTCTTT
.	TRBV5-4	TRBJ2-7	CASSFGRTDYEQYF	TGTGCCAGCAGCTTTGGGAGAACCGACTACGAGCAGTACTTC
.	TRBV6-5	TRBJ1-4	CASSYETNEKLFF	TGTGCCAGCAGTTACGAGACTAATGAAAAACTGTTTTTT
.	TRBV7-9	TRBJ1-4	CASSLGGQFNEKLFF	TGTGCCAGCAGCTTAGGCGGGCAGTTTAATGAAAAACTGTTTTTT
TRBD1	TRBV6-5	TRBJ2-7	CASSWRQGRVYEQYF	TGTGCCAGCAGTTGGAGACAGGGCAGGGTATACGAGCAGTACTTC
.	TRBV29-1	TRBJ2-6	CSVDLFNVLTF	TGCAGCGTTGATCTGTTCAACGTCCTGACTTTC